This is a list of T cell receptor beta chains from one sample in a study of a mutant IDH1 vaccine in newly diagnosed glioma. The method was immunoSEQ multiplex PCR; TCRdb's version includes in-frame clones alone and lacks a portion of them. The sample carries around 50,000 clones, about nine tenths recorded once. The material was PBMCs, obtained from a glioma patient treated with radiotherapy, temozolomide or both. The receptors here all came from a man in his forties with glioma. The CDR3 runs from the conserved cysteine through the conserved F or W. D genes are given only for firm matches. For some rows the clone size is stated as once, few or many, or as a class when expanded; others skip it.

-	-	TRBJ1-1	TRBV7-6	CASSLGVATEAFF	TGTGCCAGCAGCTTAGGAGTGGCCACTGAAGCTTTCTTT
TRBD1	-	TRBJ1-2	TRBV29-1	CSVGQGVSYGYTF	TGCAGCGTGGGACAGGGGGTGAGCTATGGCTACACCTTC
-	-	TRBJ1-1	TRBV7-9	CASSLAAIMNTEAFF	TGTGCCAGCAGCTTAGCAGCTATCATGAACACTGAAGCTTTCTTT
-	-	TRBJ2-2	TRBV11-3	CASSLGYTGYDTGELFF	TGTGCCAGCAGCTTAGGCTACACAGGATACGACACCGGGGAGCTGTTTTTT
TRBD2	-	TRBJ2-5	TRBV7-9	CASSRWASGTQETQYF	TGTGCCAGCAGCCGCTGGGCTAGCGGGACACAAGAGACCCAGTACTTC
-	few	TRBJ2-2	TRBV9	CASSVGGDTGELFF	TGTGCCAGCAGCGTGGGTGGAGACACCGGGGAGCTGTTTTTT
TRBD2	-	TRBJ2-5	TRBV6-5	CASSYSSGSSGETQYF	TGTGCCAGCAGTTATTCTAGCGGGAGCTCGGGTGAGACCCAGTACTTC
-	-	TRBJ1-5	TRBV7-3	CASSFNNNQPQHF	TGTGCCAGCAGCTTCAATAACAATCAGCCCCAGCATTTT
TRBD2	-	TRBJ2-7	TRBV4-1	CASSQVAGVIFYEQYF	TGCGCCAGCAGCCAAGTAGCGGGAGTTATCTTCTACGAGCAGTACTTC
TRBD1	once	TRBJ2-7	TRBV29-1	CSVITGGSFYEQYF	TGCAGCGTCATTACAGGGGGATCCTTCTACGAGCAGTACTTC
-	-	TRBJ1-2	TRBV18	CASSPGGAGGYTF	TGTGCCAGCTCACCGGGGGGCGCGGGCGGCTACACCTTC
TRBD1	-	TRBJ2-4	TRBV9	CASSATGGKGNIQYF	TGTGCCAGCAGCGCGACAGGGGGAAAGGGAAACATTCAGTACTTC
TRBD1	-	TRBJ1-4	TRBV9	CASSADRVNEKLFF	TGTGCCAGCAGCGCCGACAGGGTCAATGAAAAACTGTTTTTT
-	-	TRBJ1-1	TRBV9	CASSAPSTGNTEAFF	TGTGCCAGCAGCGCCCCATCGACAGGGAACACTGAAGCTTTCTTT
-	-	TRBJ2-1	TRBV7-6	CASSLFQRTIYNEQFF	TGTGCCAGCAGCTTATTTCAGCGGACCATCTACAATGAGCAGTTCTTC
-	-	TRBJ2-7	TRBV2	CASRFGTNEQYF	TGTGCCAGCAGATTCGGGACAAATGAGCAGTACTTC
TRBD1	few	TRBJ1-4	TRBV5-6	CASSLRGLGEKLFF	TGTGCCAGCAGCTTAAGGGGGCTGGGTGAAAAACTGTTTTTT
-	-	TRBJ2-4	TRBV7-9	CASSLVLGAKNIQYF	TGTGCCAGCAGCTTAGTTCTGGGGGCCAAAAACATTCAGTACTTC
TRBD1	-	TRBJ1-1	TRBV7-9	CASRPGTGDTEAFF	TGTGCCAGCAGGCCCGGGACAGGGGACACTGAAGCTTTCTTT
TRBD1	-	TRBJ2-5	TRBV5-4	CASSQTGGETQYF	TGTGCCAGCAGCCAGACAGGGGGTGAGACCCAGTACTTC
-	-	TRBJ1-2	TRBV6-5	CASSYSGAVNYGYTF	TGTGCCAGCAGTTACTCGGGAGCAGTCAACTATGGCTACACCTTC
-	once	TRBJ1-1	TRBV2	CASSEGLGGSTEAFF	TGTGCCAGCAGCGAAGGACTCGGCGGGTCTACTGAAGCTTTCTTT
TRBD2	-	TRBJ2-7	TRBV5-1	CASSMGQASGRMGSYEQYF	TGCGCCAGCAGTATGGGCCAGGCCAGCGGGAGAATGGGTTCCTACGAGCAGTACTTC
TRBD1	-	TRBJ2-6	TRBV14	CASSLPRGRGANVLTF	TGTGCCAGCAGCCTACCCAGGGGGCGGGGGGCCAACGTCCTGACTTTC
-	once	TRBJ2-5	TRBV7-2	CASSKRETQYF	TGTGCCAGCAGTAAAAGAGAGACCCAGTACTTC
-	-	TRBJ1-5	TRBV15	CATSRDLAGRDQPQHF	TGTGCCACCAGCAGAGATCTAGCGGGGAGAGATCAGCCCCAGCATTTT
TRBD1	-	TRBJ2-7	TRBV5-1	CASSLGTGGLHEQYF	TGCGCCAGCAGCTTGGGGACAGGGGGCTTGCACGAGCAGTACTTC
-	-	TRBJ1-1	TRBV23-1	CASSQSGVYTEAFF	TGCGCCAGCAGTCAATCGGGGGTGTACACTGAAGCTTTCTTT
-	-	TRBJ2-3	TRBV27	CASSTTGTLADTQYF	TGTGCCAGCAGTACCACCGGGACCCTTGCCGATACGCAGTATTTT
-	-	TRBJ2-7	TRBV4-1	CASSQAAERIYEQYF	TGCGCCAGCAGCCAGGCGGCGGAGAGGATTTACGAGCAGTACTTC
-	-	TRBJ2-7	TRBV10-1	CASSEPYRTQHSYEQYF	TGCGCCAGCAGTGAGCCTTACCGGACACAACACTCCTACGAGCAGTACTTC
-	-	TRBJ1-2	TRBV7-9	CASSLEGVGYTF	TGTGCCAGCAGCTTAGAAGGGGTCGGCTACACCTTC
-	once	TRBJ2-6	TRBV28	CASNLSGANVLTF	TGTGCCAGCAATCTCTCTGGGGCCAACGTCCTGACTTTC
TRBD2	once	TRBJ2-3	TRBV6-5	CASSATSNTDTQYF	TGTGCCAGCAGTGCGACTAGCAACACAGATACGCAGTATTTT
TRBD2	-	TRBJ2-1	TRBV5-1	CASSSREGHNEQFF	TGCGCCAGCAGCTCGAGGGAGGGACACAATGAGCAGTTCTTC
-	-	TRBJ2-3	TRBV5-1	CASSSRQGYGVTQYF	TGCGCCAGCAGCTCCCGTCAGGGGTACGGCGTTACGCAGTATTTT
-	-	TRBJ2-1	TRBV9	CASSVGGGRALYNEQFF	TGTGCCAGCAGCGTAGGAGGGGGGAGGGCCCTCTACAATGAGCAGTTCTTC
-	-	TRBJ1-2	TRBV9	CASSVGERGGVMANYGYTF	TGTGCCAGCAGCGTAGGGGAGCGGGGGGGCGTGATGGCTAACTATGGCTACACCTTC
TRBD1	-	TRBJ2-5	TRBV9	CASSTGQGASETQYF	TGTGCCAGCAGCACCGGACAGGGGGCCTCAGAGACCCAGTACTTC
-	-	TRBJ2-7	TRBV14	CASSQEGVIYEQYF	TGTGCCAGCAGCCAAGAGGGAGTCATCTACGAGCAGTACTTC
TRBD1	once	TRBJ1-4	TRBV10-3	CAISESPGGEKLFF	TGTGCCATCAGTGAGTCCCCAGGGGGGGAAAAACTGTTTTTT
-	-	TRBJ2-7	TRBV6-5	CASSYSTGGQYEQYF	TGTGCCAGCAGTTACTCGACAGGTGGCCAGTACGAGCAGTACTTC
-	-	TRBJ2-4	TRBV11-1	CASKALAKNIQYF	TGTGCCAGCAAGGCCCTAGCCAAAAACATTCAGTACTTC
TRBD2	-	TRBJ2-5	TRBV5-1	CASKEGLAGGETQYF	TGCGCCAGCAAGGAAGGACTAGCGGGAGGAGAGACCCAGTACTTC
-	-	TRBJ2-5	TRBV19	CASSIEPWVTQYF	TGTGCCAGTAGTATAGAGCCCTGGGTGACCCAGTACTTC
-	-	TRBJ2-1	TRBV5-1	CASSLVNRDNEQFF	TGCGCCAGCAGCTTGGTCAATCGCGACAATGAGCAGTTCTTC
TRBD2	-	TRBJ2-1	TRBV5-1	CASYLAGGPNEQFF	TGCGCCAGCTACCTAGCGGGAGGGCCCAATGAGCAGTTCTTC
-	-	TRBJ2-7	TRBV27	CASSLDPSYEQYF	TGTGCCAGCAGTTTAGACCCGTCCTACGAGCAGTACTTC
TRBD1	-	TRBJ1-4	TRBV6-5	CASSSQGFSDEKLFF	TGTGCCAGCAGCTCACAGGGGTTTTCGGATGAAAAACTGTTTTTT
TRBD2	-	TRBJ2-3	TRBV29-1	CSVMAGGPDTQYF	TGCAGCGTTATGGCGGGAGGCCCAGATACGCAGTATTTT
TRBD2	-	TRBJ2-7	TRBV5-4	CASSRESGRQYEQYF	TGTGCCAGCAGCAGGGAGAGCGGGAGACAATACGAGCAGTACTTC
-	-	TRBJ1-5	TRBV6-1	CASGENSNQPQHF	TGTGCCAGCGGGGAGAATAGCAATCAGCCCCAGCATTTT
TRBD1	-	TRBJ2-5	TRBV6-1	CASRPGQEETQYF	TGTGCCAGCAGACCGGGACAGGAAGAGACCCAGTACTTC